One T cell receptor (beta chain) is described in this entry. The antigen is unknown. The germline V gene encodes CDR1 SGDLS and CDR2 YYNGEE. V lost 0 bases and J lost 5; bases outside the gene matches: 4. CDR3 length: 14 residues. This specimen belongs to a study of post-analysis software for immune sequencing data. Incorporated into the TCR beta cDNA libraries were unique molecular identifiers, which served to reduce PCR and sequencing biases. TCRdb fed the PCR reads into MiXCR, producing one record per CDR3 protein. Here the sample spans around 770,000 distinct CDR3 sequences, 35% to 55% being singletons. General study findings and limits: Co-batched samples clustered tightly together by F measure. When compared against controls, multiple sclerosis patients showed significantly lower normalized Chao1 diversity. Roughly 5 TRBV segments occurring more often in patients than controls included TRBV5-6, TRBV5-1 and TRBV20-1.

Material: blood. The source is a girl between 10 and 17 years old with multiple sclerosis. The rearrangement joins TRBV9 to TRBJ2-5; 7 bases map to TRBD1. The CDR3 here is CASSVGDSVETQYF. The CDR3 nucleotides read TGTGCCAGCAGCGTAGGGGACAGCGTGGAGACCCAGTACTTC. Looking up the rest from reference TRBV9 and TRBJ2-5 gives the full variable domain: DSGVTQTPKHLITATGQRVTLRCSPRSGDLSVYWYQQSLDQGLQFLIQYYNGEERAKGNILERFSAQQFPDLHSELNLSSLELGDSALYFCASSVGDSVETQYFGPGTRLLVL.